A single sample is the source of the 26 T cell receptor beta chains below, sequenced in a study of Ad26.COV2.S vaccination and SARS-CoV-2 variants. The repertoire was sequenced with immunoSEQ multiplex PCR; TCRdb's copy has only in-frame clones and lacks some. This table has about 420,000 clones, 88% appearing once. The treatment: some 20 received Ad26.COV2.S at low or high dose, single or two shots; roughly five received placebo; per-sample allocation not given. Following the first vaccine or placebo injection, samples were taken on day 63. The material sequenced was peripheral blood, taken in a trial of Ad26.COV2.S vaccine versus placebo. Source of these receptors: a person aged 18-65 years who received the Ad26.COV2.S COVID-19 vaccine or a placebo.

V usage is TRBV27 and J usage is TRBJ1-5, with D uncertain. In germline, CDR1 is MNHEY, CDR2 SMNVEV (reference sequence). This CDR3 has 14 amino acids. V was trimmed by 3 bases and J by 6 bases, leaving 12 bases between them. The CDR3 region is CASSFLGRAQPQHF. Written as DNA, the CDR3 is TGTGCCAGCAGTTTTTTGGGGAGAGCTCAGCCCCAGCATTTT.

This clone was observed a single time. The chain couples TRBV19 to TRBJ2-7; D may match TRBD1 or TRBD2 (5 bases each). This CDR3 region has 13 residues. Germline V lookup: CDR1 LNHDA, CDR2 SQIVND (reference sequence). Trimming shortened V by 5 bases and J by 6 bases, and 14 bases separated the two germline ends. The CDR3 protein is CASSGLRGAEQYF. DNA of the CDR3: TGTGCCAGTAGTGGGTTGAGGGGCGCCGAGCAGTACTTC.

CDR3 sequence: CASNLDFASYEQYF. For the CDR3, the DNA is TGTGCCAGCAACTTGGACTTTGCCTCGTACGAGCAGTACTTC. The chain combines TRBV11-2 with TRBJ2-7; a possible D gene is TRBD2 (5 bases). V lost 7 bases, J lost 4 bases, and 17 bases lay in between. The CDR3 consists of 14 residues. Germline V gene lookup returns CDR1 SGHAT and CDR2 FQNNGV.

CDR3 region: CASSTQGHYNSPLHF. CDR3 in DNA: TGTGCCAGTAGTACCCAGGGCCACTATAATTCACCCCTCCACTTT. V usage is TRBV19 and J usage is TRBJ1-6, with D maybe TRBD1 (5 bases). The ends were cut back, 4 bases at V and 3 bases at J, with 10 bases in the middle. There are 15 residues in the CDR3. Germline loops: CDR1 LNHDA, CDR2 SQIVND (reference sequence).

This clone occurred once. The chain is built from TRBV7-9 and TRBJ1-3; D is ambiguous. Germline CDR1 is SEHNR and CDR2 is FQNEAQ (reference sequence). The CDR3 consists of 16 residues. V was shortened by 4 bases and J by 4 bases, with 17 bases between the two germline ends. In DNA form, the CDR3 reads TGTGCCAGCAGCTCCCTACCCGTCGCGGTCGGAAACACCATATATTTT. Residues: CASSSLPVAVGNTIYF.

This clone was picked up a small number of times. J is TRBJ2-2 and V is TRBV24-1; TRBD1 or TRBD2 may be the D gene (6 bases each). Trimming left V 3 bases short and J 1 base short, with 14 bases between. The CDR3 runs 17 residues. The germline CDR1 and CDR2 sequences are KGHDR and SFDVKD. CDR3 DNA: TGTGCCACCAGTGATGTAGGGGGGCGCTTGAACACCGGGGAGCTGTTTTTT. Residues: CATSDVGGRLNTGELFF.

This clone was found once. The chain employs TRBV19 and TRBJ1-5; the match to TRBD1 covers 7 bases. The CDR3 length is 15 residues. V dropped 5 bases and J dropped 2; count of bases not matched to a gene: 6. The V gene's germline CDR1 is LNHDA and CDR2 SQIVND (reference sequence). The CDR3 nucleotides read TGTGCCAGTAGTTCGACAGGGCCTGGCAATCAGCCCCAGCATTTT. This gives the protein CASSSTGPGNQPQHF.

This chain links TRBV7-2 with TRBJ2-3; D gene uncertain. V lost 1 base, J lost 5 bases, and 10 bases lay in between. Germline V gives CDR1 SGHTA, CDR2 FQGNSA. The CDR3 extends over 14 amino acids. CDR3 DNA: TGTGCCAGCAGCTTAGTGGCAGCGATAGATACGCAGTATTTT. Its translation: CASSLVAAIDTQYF.

The chain has TRBV5-1 and TRBJ2-7; 8 bases are shared with TRBD1. This CDR3 spans 13 amino acids. The germline V gene has CDR1 SGHRS and CDR2 YFSETQ. V lost 2 bases, J lost 5 bases, and 3 bases stayed unmatched. Here the CDR3 DNA reads TGCGCCAGCAGCTTTACAGGGGGACACGAGCAGTACTTC. It yields the protein CASSFTGGHEQYF.

The CDR3 DNA is TGCGCCAGCAGCCAAGATCGGTCGGGTTACAATAATTCACCCCTCCACTTT. Protein: CASSQDRSGYNNSPLHF. The chain couples TRBV4-3 to TRBJ1-6; D remains ambiguous. This CDR3 is built from 17 residues. V lost 0 bases and J 5 bases, leaving 14 bases between the germline ends. The germline V gene has CDR1 LGHNA and CDR2 YSLEER.

This clone has just one count. The V and J genes are TRBV24-1 and TRBJ1-2; D possibly corresponds to TRBD1 (5 bases). The CDR3 is 14 amino acids. Between the trimmed V and J ends, which lost 2 bases and 4 bases, there was a span of 10 bases. Germline CDR1 and CDR2: KGHDR and SFDVKD. CDR3 protein: CATSDSAGIYGYTF. The CDR3 DNA reads TGTGCCACCAGTGATTCGGCAGGGATCTATGGCTACACCTTC.

The chain joins TRBV28 to TRBJ1-2; D perhaps matches TRBD1 (6 bases). The CDR3 extends over 16 amino acids. Germline CDR1 MDHEN, CDR2 SYDVKM. The V gene lost 6 bases and the J gene lost 5 bases, with 22 bases spanning the gap. The CDR3 protein is CASSPDRGPARYGYTF. DNA of the CDR3: TGTGCCAGCAGCCCGGATCGGGGGCCAGCTCGGTATGGCTACACCTTC.

The chain carries TRBV7-3 and TRBJ2-6; TRBD1 matches at 11 bases. Trimming at V came to 1 base and at J to 4 bases, leaving 6 bases not matched to a gene. The CDR3 is made up of 18 amino acids. The germline gives CDR1 SGHTA, CDR2 FQGTGA. Written as DNA, the CDR3 is TGTGCCAGCAGCTTAAAGGGGACAGGGGGTGCCGGGGCCAACGTCCTGACTTTC. As protein: CASSLKGTGGAGANVLTF. Looking up the rest from reference TRBV7-3 and TRBJ2-6 gives the full variable domain: GAGVSQTPSNKVTEKGKYVELRCDPISGHTALYWYRQSLGQGPEFLIYFQGTGAADDSGLPNDRFFAVRPEGSVSTLKIQRTERGDSAVYLCASSLKGTGGAGANVLTFGAGSRLTVL.

The rearrangement joins TRBV4-1 to TRBJ2-7; no reliable D call. The CDR3 has 15 residues. From germline, CDR1 is MGHRA and CDR2 YSYEKL. V was trimmed by 0 bases and J by 2 bases, leaving 11 bases between them. DNA for the CDR3: TGCGCCAGCAGCCAAGATCCCGGTACAGCCTACGAGCAGTACTTC. It is translated as CASSQDPGTAYEQYF.

The V call is TRBV19, the J call TRBJ1-5; 7 bases map to TRBD1. The CDR3 spans 15 residues. The ends lost 5 bases at V and 4 bases at J; junction bases unmatched: 8. Germline V lookup: CDR1 LNHDA, CDR2 SQIVND (reference sequence). CDR3 amino acids: CASSPQGVANQPQHF. The CDR3 DNA follows: TGTGCCAGTAGTCCCCAGGGGGTAGCAAATCAGCCCCAGCATTTT.

The CDR3 protein is CASSPQLNQPQHF. The DNA for the CDR3 is TGTGCCAGCAGTCCCCAACTAAATCAGCCCCAGCATTTT. V is TRBV12-3 or TRBV12-4 and J is TRBJ1-5; D gene uncertain. Trimming cost V 5 bases and J 4 bases, with 9 bases left between them. This CDR3 is 13 amino acids long.

The chain is built from TRBV12-5 and TRBJ2-7; D unclear. V shed 0 bases and J shed 9 bases, with 21 bases lying between them. The CDR3 covers 16 residues. Germline lookup yields CDR1 LGHNT and CDR2 FRNRAP. The CDR3: CASGLVRGPSLEWQYF. The CDR3 nucleotides read TGTGCTAGTGGTTTGGTACGTGGACCCTCCCTCGAATGGCAGTACTTC.

This chain joins TRBV28 and TRBJ2-3; 8 nucleotides match TRBD2. The CDR3 consists of 19 residues. From germline, CDR1 is MDHEN and CDR2 SYDVKM. V was clipped by 3 bases and J by 2 bases; unmatched bases: 16. CDR3 coding DNA: TGTGCCAGCAGTTTCCGGGGTTTGAGGGGCGGGGGGTCCACAGATACGCAGTATTTT. It specifies CASSFRGLRGGGSTDTQYF.

The chain uses TRBV11-2 and TRBJ2-7; 8 positions agree with TRBD1. Germline assignment: CDR1 SGHAT and CDR2 FQNNGV. V lost 5 bases, J lost 0 bases, and 15 bases stayed unmatched. This CDR3 comprises 18 residues. CDR3 sequence reads: CASSPRQGAFPFSYEQYF. The CDR3, as DNA: TGTGCCAGCAGCCCAAGGCAGGGGGCCTTTCCCTTCTCCTACGAGCAGTACTTC.

This clone was seen a few times. The chain combines TRBV4-3 with TRBJ1-1; no reliable D call. The CDR3 spans 15 residues. With 0 bases removed from V and 4 bases from J, the gap between germline ends came to 12 bases. Per germline, CDR1 LGHNA and CDR2 YSLEER. CDR3 in DNA: TGCGCCAGCAGCCAAGAAGGCCCTTACGGCACTGAAGCTTTCTTT. It encodes CASSQEGPYGTEAFF.

This sequence joins TRBV9 and TRBJ2-1; TRBD2 agrees at 11 bases. Germline CDR1 is SGDLS and CDR2 is YYNGEE. Trimming at V came to 3 bases and at J to 8 bases, leaving 1 base not matched to a gene. The CDR3 runs 13 residues. CDR3 nucleotides: TGTGCCAGCAGCGGACTAGCGGGGCATGAGCAGTTCTTC. Its translation is CASSGLAGHEQFF.

This rearrangement joins TRBV29-1 to TRBJ2-5; D is tentatively TRBD1 or TRBD2 (6 bases each). CDR3 length: 14 amino acids. Germline V lookup: CDR1 SQVTM, CDR2 ANQGSEA. The V and J ends lost 1 base and 5 bases respectively, with 14 bases between them. CDR3 residues: CSVEGTGATETQYF. For the CDR3, the DNA is TGCAGCGTTGAAGGGACGGGGGCGACGGAGACCCAGTACTTC. Drawing the rest from reference TRBV29-1 and TRBJ2-5, the complete variable domain is SAVISQKPSRDICQRGTSLTIQCQVDSQVTMMFWYRQQPGQSLTLIATANQGSEATYESGFVIDKFPISRPNLTFSTLTVSNMSPEDSSIYLCSVEGTGATETQYFGPGTRLLVL.

The rearrangement joins TRBV9 to TRBJ2-7, with 7 nucleotides matching TRBD1. The CDR3 runs to 13 residues. V gave up 5 bases and J gave up 5 bases; unmatched junction bases: 7. From germline, CDR1 is SGDLS and CDR2 YYNGEE. The CDR3 DNA follows: TGTGCCAGCAGTGTCAGGGGGATCGACGAGCAGTACTTC. Translating it yields CASSVRGIDEQYF. The whole variable domain, filled in from reference TRBV9 and TRBJ2-7, reads DSGVTQTPKHLITATGQRVTLRCSPRSGDLSVYWYQQSLDQGLQFLIQYYNGEERAKGNILERFSAQQFPDLHSELNLSSLELGDSALYFCASSVRGIDEQYFGPGTRLTVT.

This chain links TRBV5-5 with TRBJ1-2, with a weak D call TRBD1 (6 bases). The CDR3 totals 15 residues. V lost 0 bases and J 0 bases, leaving 9 bases between the germline ends. Germline-derived CDR1 and CDR2 are SGHKS and YYEKEE (reference sequence). DNA of the CDR3: TGTGCCAGCAGCTTGGTGGAGGGGGCTAACTATGGCTACACCTTC. Its translation: CASSLVEGANYGYTF.

The chain has TRBV15 and TRBJ2-7; TRBD2 might be the D (6 bases). V was cut by 5 bases and J by 1 base, with 18 bases left in between. There are 16 residues in the CDR3. Germline-derived CDR1 and CDR2 are LNHNV and YYDKDF (reference sequence). In DNA, the CDR3 is TGTGCCACCAGCGGTCGGAGGAGGGGAGTTTCCTACGAGCAGTACTTC. Translating gives CATSGRRRGVSYEQYF.

This clone has only a few counts. The CDR3 DNA is TGTGCCAGCAGCGCGAGGGGGGGACAGTACAACTATGGCTACACCTTC. It translates to CASSARGGQYNYGYTF. The chain joins TRBV7-2 to TRBJ1-2; TRBD1 aligns across 7 bases. CDR3 length: 16 residues. V trimming: 5 bases; J trimming: 2 bases; junction bases outside the gene matches: 11. Per the germline V gene, CDR1 is SGHTA and CDR2 is FQGNSA.